These 8 T cell receptor beta chains were sequenced from one sample in a study of a mutant IDH1 vaccine in newly diagnosed glioma. TCRdb's copy holds only in-frame clones and misses some; the assay was immunoSEQ multiplex PCR. Among some 95,000 clones listed, about four fifths were seen once. Time point reported: baseline, week 1 (first vaccination visit). Treatment specified: pre-vaccination baseline after standard-of-care therapy. The specimen was PBMCs, collected from a glioma patient treated with radiotherapy, temozolomide or both. The receptor source for this set is a middle-aged man with glioma.

The gene calls are TRBV2 and TRBJ2-5, with 7 bases identical to TRBD1. Germline trimming cut 6 bases from V and 5 bases from J; bases unmatched to any gene: 6. Germline assignment: CDR1 SNHLY and CDR2 FYNNEI. The CDR3 has 13 residues. The CDR3 DNA follows: TGTGCCAGCAGGACAGGGACATTGGAGACCCAGTACTTC. This encodes CASRTGTLETQYF. The full variable domain, rest sourced from reference TRBV2 and TRBJ2-5, is EPEVTQTPSHQVTQMGQEVILRCVPISNHLYFYWYRQILGQKVEFLVSFYNNEISEKSEIFDDQFSVERPDGSNFTLKIRSTKLEDSAMYFCASRTGTLETQYFGPGTRLLVL.

V usage is TRBV14 and J usage is TRBJ2-1; D perhaps matches TRBD2 (5 bases). CDR1 and CDR2 from the germline V gene are SGHDN and FVKESK. The CDR3 length is 15 residues. V gave up 0 bases and J gave up 3 bases, with 9 bases separating them. The DNA for the CDR3 is TGTGCCAGCAGCCAAGATGGCGGGCACTACAATGAGCAGTTCTTC. Encoded protein: CASSQDGGHYNEQFF.

CDR3 bases: TGTGCCAGCAGTGGACAAGAATATGGCTACACCTTC. This codes for CASSGQEYGYTF. The rearrangement uses TRBV28 and TRBJ1-2, with a possible D match to TRBD1 (5 bases). CDR3 length equals 12 residues. From germline, CDR1 is MDHEN and CDR2 SYDVKM. V gave up 5 bases and J gave up 5 bases, with 9 bases separating them.

The genes are TRBV5-6 and TRBJ2-5; D remains ambiguous. This CDR3 has 14 residues. CDR1 SGHDT and CDR2 YYEEEE come from the germline V gene. V was cut by 2 bases and J by 5 bases, with 13 bases left in between. The CDR3 region has the DNA TGTGCCAGCAGCTTATCCTCCCGGCCGGAGACCCAGTACTTC. The encoded protein is CASSLSSRPETQYF.

The V gene is TRBV5-6, the J gene TRBJ2-7; a possible D gene is TRBD2 (6 bases). CDR1 is SGHDT, CDR2 YYEEEE, per germline. The CDR3 sequence is 14 residues long. With 4 bases removed from V and 2 bases from J, the gap between germline ends came to 13 bases. The CDR3 sequence is CASSAGTWAYEQYF. The CDR3 nucleotides are TGTGCCAGCAGCGCGGGGACGTGGGCCTACGAGCAGTACTTC.

The CDR3 sequence is CASSTPTPGANYGYTF. The DNA of the CDR3 is TGTGCCAGTAGTACCCCGACCCCCGGGGCTAACTATGGCTACACCTTC. This rearrangement joins TRBV19 to TRBJ1-2, with no clear D. The CDR3 covers 16 residues. V was pared by 4 bases and J by 0 bases, with 15 bases between. Looked up from germline, CDR1 is LNHDA and CDR2 is SQIVND (reference sequence). The full variable domain, completed using reference TRBV19 and TRBJ1-2, is DGGITQSPKYLFRKEGQNVTLSCEQNLNHDAMYWYRQDPGQGLRLIYYSQIVNDFQKGDIAEGYSVSREKKESFPLTVTSAQKNPTAFYLCASSTPTPGANYGYTFGSGTRLTVV.

This clone has just a few counts. V gene TRBV29-1 combines with J gene TRBJ1-4, with D perhaps TRBD1 (5 bases). The CDR3 covers 12 residues. Trimming removed 4 bases at V and 4 bases at J, with 7 bases between. CDR1 and CDR2 (germline): SQVTM, ANQGSEA. CDR3 nucleotide sequence: TGCAGCGTTGCCGGACATAATGAAAAACTGTTTTTT. Translating gives CSVAGHNEKLFF.

This rearrangement joins TRBV5-6 to TRBJ2-1, with D possibly being TRBD1 (5 bases). CDR3 size: 13 residues. Per germline, CDR1 SGHDT and CDR2 YYEEEE. V shed 4 bases and J shed 3 bases, with 8 bases lying between them. The CDR3 nucleotides are TGTGCCAGCAGCCCTCAGGGCTACAATGAGCAGTTCTTC. Protein product: CASSPQGYNEQFF.